The 10 T cell receptor beta chains below all came from one sample that was sequenced in a study of radiotherapy plus CTLA-4 blockade in lung cancer. Profiled with immunoSEQ multiplex PCR; TCRdb holds only in-frame clones, not every one. The sample consists of 85,000 to 100,000 clones, 72% of them appearing once. Sequencing was performed on peripheral blood, taken from a patient treated with radiotherapy plus ipilimumab. The receptors derive from a human donor with non-small cell lung cancer that progressed on radiotherapy plus ipilimumab.

The rearrangement joins TRBV7-6 to TRBJ2-1, with D perhaps matching TRBD1 or TRBD2 (5 bases each). Trimming stripped 0 bases from V and 4 bases from J, with 7 bases between. Germline values: CDR1 SGHVS, CDR2 FNYEAQ. This CDR3 has 14 amino acids. The CDR3 spells CASSLAGVYNEQFF. The CDR3 coding sequence is TGTGCCAGCAGCTTAGCGGGGGTGTACAATGAGCAGTTCTTC.

The chain recombines TRBV27 with TRBJ2-5, with a weak D call TRBD1 (5 bases). The germline gives CDR1 MNHEY, CDR2 SMNVEV (reference sequence). V shed 0 bases and J shed 5 bases, with 10 bases lying between them. The CDR3 is made up of 14 amino acids. As DNA, the CDR3 is TGTGCCAGCAGTTTATCAATTCAGGGTGAGACCCAGTACTTC. This encodes CASSLSIQGETQYF.

V and J are TRBV11-2 and TRBJ2-3; TRBD2 agrees at 7 bases. The germline CDR1 and CDR2 sequences are SGHAT and FQNNGV. The CDR3 loop spans 15 amino acids. Trimming cost V 5 bases and J 5 bases; bases outside gene matches: 10. CDR3 bases: TGTGCCAGCAGCCCTACGGGTGGGAGGGGAGATACGCAGTATTTT. It codes for CASSPTGGRGDTQYF.

The genes are TRBV7-8 and TRBJ1-2, with 8 bases aligning to TRBD1. The V and J ends lost 5 bases and 0 bases, in that order; junction bases with no gene match: 11. Germline CDR1 SGHVS, CDR2 FQNEAQ. This CDR3 is 17 amino acids long. CDR3 sequence: CASSHSPGQGPNYGYTF. CDR3 DNA sequence: TGTGCCAGCAGCCACTCCCCCGGACAGGGCCCTAACTATGGCTACACCTTC.

Ten or more counts support this clone. This sample also contains other DNA sequences that code for the same CDR3. The rearrangement links TRBV7-2 to TRBJ2-7; D tentatively reads TRBD1 or TRBD2 (5 bases each). V lost 5 bases, J lost 3 bases, and 11 bases lay in between. The CDR3 has 13 residues. CDR1 SGHTA and CDR2 FQGNSA come from the germline V gene. In DNA form, the CDR3 reads TGTGCCAGCAGCCTGGGACCGAACTACGAGCAGTACTTC. Residues: CASSLGPNYEQYF.

V is TRBV7-9 and J is TRBJ1-5; D gene unclear. Trimming cost V 6 bases and J 7 bases, with 16 bases left between them. This CDR3 has 14 residues. The germline V gene has CDR1 SEHNR and CDR2 FQNEAQ (reference sequence). CDR3 residues: CASSPDPPGQPQHF. CDR3 bases: TGTGCCAGCAGTCCTGATCCGCCCGGGCAGCCCCAGCATTTT.

The chain employs TRBV11-2 and TRBJ2-1; D unresolved. Germline V gene data show CDR1 as SGHAT and CDR2 as FQNNGV. The CDR3 length is 15 residues. V lost 1 base and J 8 bases, leaving 15 bases between the germline ends. Here the CDR3 reads CASSLGHGRGDEQFF. Written as DNA, the CDR3 is TGTGCCAGCAGCTTAGGTCACGGGCGTGGGGATGAGCAGTTCTTC.

A few counts support this clone. V gene TRBV30 combines with J gene TRBJ1-3; D not certain. Trimming removed 2 bases at V and 0 bases at J, with 11 bases between. The CDR3 length is 15 residues. The germline gives CDR1 GTSNPN, CDR2 SVGIG (reference sequence). This chain's CDR3 is CAWSHGRSSGNTIYF. CDR3 DNA sequence: TGTGCCTGGAGTCACGGACGGAGCTCTGGAAACACCATATATTTT.

The genes are TRBV27 and TRBJ2-2, with 8 bases that match TRBD1. Germline V lookup: CDR1 MNHEY, CDR2 SMNVEV (reference sequence). Unmatched junction bases numbered 5, after V lost 5 bases and J lost 0 bases. The CDR3 runs 16 residues. CDR3 sequence (DNA): TGTGCCAGCAGTCACGGACAGGGCGCGAACACCGGGGAGCTGTTTTTT. It codes for CASSHGQGANTGELFF.

This chain connects TRBV5-1 to TRBJ1-4; D might be TRBD1 (5 bases). Germline loops: CDR1 SGHRS, CDR2 YFSETQ. V lost 4 bases and J lost 3, with 10 bases in between. The CDR3 loop spans 14 amino acids. Here the CDR3 reads CASSPDTANEKLFF. The CDR3 DNA sequence: TGCGCCAGCAGCCCGGACACGGCTAATGAAAAACTGTTTTTT.